The text below deals with one T cell receptor (beta chain). The antigen is not known. This entry comes from a study of T-cell memory formation after mild COVID-19. Employing constant-segment primers, 5'RACE generated TCR alpha and TCR beta cDNA libraries bearing sample barcodes and UMIs. TCRdb re-derived calls from the 5' RACE reads in MiXCR, one entry per CDR3 protein. The sample holds approximately 410,000 distinct CDR3 sequences, 23% seen once. Notes on the study in general: Researchers could not confirm that second-wave clones peaking on day 37 targeted SARS-CoV-2. Several responding clones turned up in pre-infection memory, indicating that cross-reactive memory may have taken part. The CD4+ clones that contracted clustered mainly within CM and EM, and the CD8+ clones concentrated in EMRA.

CDR1 LNHNV and CDR2 YYDKDF come from the germline V gene (reference sequence). This CDR3 contains 15 residues. V was clipped by 0 bases and J by 5 bases; unmatched bases: 4. This chain joins TRBV15 and TRBJ2-3, with 8 bases identical to TRBD1. The sample consisted of PBMCs or a T cell subset sorted from them (not recorded which). The sequence was collected from an adult woman who had mild COVID-19 (a few samples of this study predate the infection). Cell type and time point are not known. Here the CDR3 reads CATSREQGVRDTQYF. In DNA, the CDR3 is TGTGCCACCAGCAGAGAACAGGGGGTGAGAGATACGCAGTATTTT.